These 17 T cell receptor beta chains were all obtained from the same sample, sequenced in a study of beta chain features in type 1 diabetes. Expressed TCRB transcripts were sequenced because the isolated RNA had all been reverse transcribed beforehand. Sequenced by immunoSEQ multiplex PCR; TCRdb stores in-frame clones only, minus some. The sample consists of some 660,000 clones, 11% to 15% of them appearing once. Points from the study as a whole: In all four CD4+ subsets, TCRB CDR3 length was significantly, moderately reduced in type 1 diabetes.

These receptors' targets are unknown. The sequenced material came from naive CD4+ T cells from blood. These receptors originate from a man aged 18-30 years with type 1 diabetes.

This sequence joins TRBV29-1 and TRBJ1-1; the D is unclear. Germline values: CDR1 SQVTM, CDR2 ANQGSEA. V lost 3 bases to trimming and J lost 1 base, with 9 bases between them. The CDR3 is 13 residues long. The CDR3, as DNA: TGCAGCGTTGATCGACCGTCGAACACTGAAGCTTTCTTT. Translating it yields CSVDRPSNTEAFF.

The rearrangement uses TRBV14 and TRBJ2-1, with 11 bases identical to TRBD2. CDR1 SGHDN and CDR2 FVKESK come from the germline V gene. Trimming removed 1 base from V and 4 bases from J; junction bases left unmatched: 6. CDR3 length: 17 residues. The CDR3 loop reads CASSQAIRTSGYNEQFF. DNA of the CDR3: TGTGCCAGCAGCCAAGCTATCCGGACTAGCGGGTACAATGAGCAGTTCTTC.

This clone was picked up a small number of times. Other DNA sequences in the sample encode the same CDR3. This chain links TRBV18 with TRBJ2-1, with 10 nucleotides matching TRBD1. CDR1 and CDR2 (germline): KGHSH, LQKENI. The V and J ends lost 1 base and 2 bases, in that order; junction bases with no gene match: 2. The CDR3 consists of 16 residues. The CDR3 region has the DNA TGTGCCAGCTCACCACTAGGACAGGGGGCCTACAATGAGCAGTTCTTC. Protein sequence: CASSPLGQGAYNEQFF.

In this sample, this clone turned up a few times. This chain links TRBV19 with TRBJ1-1; TRBD1 is a possible D gene (5 bases). Trimming removed 5 bases from V and 1 base from J, with 8 bases in between. The CDR3 runs 13 residues. The germline V gene has CDR1 LNHDA and CDR2 SQIVND (reference sequence). The CDR3 DNA follows: TGTGCCAGTAGTCGGGGCGGGAACACTGAAGCTTTCTTT. Its translation is CASSRGGNTEAFF.

The chain employs TRBV5-1 and TRBJ2-7; D possibly matches TRBD1 or TRBD2 (6 bases each). Germline V gene data show CDR1 as SGHRS and CDR2 as YFSETQ. The CDR3 length is 15 residues. Deletions cut 1 base from V and 4 bases from J, with 15 bases between. This chain's CDR3 is CASSLRPGARYEQYF. CDR3 DNA: TGCGCCAGCAGCTTGCGTCCGGGGGCAAGGTACGAGCAGTACTTC.

The V gene is TRBV30, the J gene TRBJ1-1; D remains unclear. This CDR3 is built from 14 residues. Trimming removed 1 base at V and 1 base at J, with 10 bases between. Germline CDR1 is GTSNPN and CDR2 is SVGIG (reference sequence). In DNA form, the CDR3 reads TGTGCCTGGAGTGCCCTGGACGGGAACACTGAAGCTTTCTTT. It yields the protein CAWSALDGNTEAFF.

This clone has just a few counts. The rearrangement joins TRBV30 to TRBJ1-3; D is ambiguous. The CDR3 sequence is 14 residues long. CDR1 and CDR2 (germline): GTSNPN, SVGIG (reference sequence). V was trimmed by 5 bases and J by 4 bases, leaving 15 bases between them. In DNA form, the CDR3 reads TGTGCCTGGGGACCCGGGAGTCTAGGAAACACCATATATTTT. Translated, it gives CAWGPGSLGNTIYF.

This clone was detected only once. The CDR3 is CAWSLRVTDTQYF. CDR3 nucleotide sequence: TGTGCCTGGAGTCTGAGGGTGACAGATACGCAGTATTTT. The V call is TRBV30, the J call TRBJ2-3, with D possibly TRBD2 on 5 matching bases. The CDR3 consists of 13 residues. From germline, CDR1 is GTSNPN and CDR2 SVGIG (reference sequence). Trimming removed 2 bases at V and 3 bases at J, with 9 bases between.

In its sample, this clone was seen once. The J gene is TRBJ1-5, the V gene TRBV12-2; the table's D call of TRBD1 was not tested on the DNA. TRBV12-2 is a pseudogene segment. The CDR3 loop spans 10 amino acids. The CDR3 DNA follows: TGTGCAAGTCGCGGCCATCCCCAGCATTTT. It yields the protein CASRGHPQHF.

The table lists this clone with a few counts. The chain recombines TRBV9 with TRBJ2-4, with a tentative D call TRBD2 (5 bases). The germline CDR1 and CDR2 sequences are SGDLS and YYNGEE. Trimming removed 4 bases from V and 6 bases from J, with 14 bases in between. The CDR3 contains 14 residues. The CDR3 DNA follows: TGTGCCAGCAGCCTTATGGGGAGTGGAAACATTCAGTACTTC. This gives the protein CASSLMGSGNIQYF.

With respect to this clone: A junction end diverges from the germline sequence, so it may reflect a read error. The gene calls are TRBV7-7 and TRBJ2-4, with a tentative D call TRBD1 (6 bases). Germline V lookup: CDR1 SSHAT, CDR2 FNYEAQ (reference sequence). The CDR3 runs to 19 residues. This CDR3 reads CASSLERGPPQGSKNIQYF. DNA for the CDR3: TGTGCTAGCAGCTTAGAACGCGGACCGCCCCAGGGGTCCAAAAACATTCAGTACTTC.

The rearrangement links TRBV6-5 to TRBJ2-5; 9 nucleotides match TRBD1. CDR3 length: 13 residues. J gave up 10 bases and V 3 bases, and 6 bases lay outside the gene matches. The V gene's germline CDR1 is MNHEY and CDR2 SVGAGI. CDR3 coding DNA: TGTGCCAGCAGTTATCCGGGACAGGGTAACCAGTACTTC. Translated: CASSYPGQGNQYF.

The V call is TRBV10-3, the J call TRBJ1-5; D is perhaps TRBD1 (5 bases). Germline V gene data show CDR1 as ENHRY and CDR2 as SYGVKD. The CDR3 loop spans 13 amino acids. V gave up 7 bases and J gave up 2 bases, with 9 bases separating them. The CDR3 nucleotides read TGTGCCATCACTCAGGGCCGCAATCAGCCCCAGCATTTT. Its translation is CAITQGRNQPQHF.

This clone has a handful of counts. The chain employs TRBV7-3 and TRBJ2-5; 7 bases are a match to TRBD2. V was pared by 5 bases and J by 5 bases, with 5 bases of the junction left unmatched. The CDR3 extends over 13 amino acids. Germline V gene lookup returns CDR1 SGHTA and CDR2 FQGTGA. CDR3 amino acids: CASSVTSLETQYF. The DNA of the CDR3 is TGTGCCAGCAGCGTGACTAGCCTGGAGACCCAGTACTTC.

For this clone: This specimen includes other DNA sequences encoding the same CDR3. The V and J genes are TRBV9 and TRBJ2-3; 10 nucleotides align to TRBD2. The CDR3 totals 16 residues. With V trimmed by 0 bases and J by 1 base, 2 bases remained unmatched. Per germline, CDR1 SGDLS and CDR2 YYNGEE. The CDR3 protein is CASSVASGGRTDTQYF. CDR3 DNA sequence: TGTGCCAGCAGCGTAGCTAGCGGGGGCCGCACAGATACGCAGTATTTT.

The rearrangement uses TRBV6-5 and TRBJ2-7; D is possibly TRBD1 (6 bases). Germline V gene data show CDR1 as MNHEY and CDR2 as SVGAGI. The length of the CDR3 is 14 residues. Deletions cut 0 bases from V and 6 bases from J, with 12 bases between. This chain's CDR3 is CASSYSLGQPEQYF. As DNA, the CDR3 is TGTGCCAGCAGTTACTCTTTAGGACAGCCCGAGCAGTACTTC.

The chain combines TRBV11-2 with TRBJ1-3, with D possibly TRBD1 on 6 matching bases. V lost 6 bases and J lost 2, with 23 bases in between. The CDR3 totals 18 residues. Germline V gives CDR1 SGHAT, CDR2 FQNNGV. This CDR3 reads CASSSIKDSGVPGNTIYF. DNA for the CDR3: TGTGCCAGCAGTAGCATTAAGGACAGCGGTGTACCTGGAAACACCATATATTTT.